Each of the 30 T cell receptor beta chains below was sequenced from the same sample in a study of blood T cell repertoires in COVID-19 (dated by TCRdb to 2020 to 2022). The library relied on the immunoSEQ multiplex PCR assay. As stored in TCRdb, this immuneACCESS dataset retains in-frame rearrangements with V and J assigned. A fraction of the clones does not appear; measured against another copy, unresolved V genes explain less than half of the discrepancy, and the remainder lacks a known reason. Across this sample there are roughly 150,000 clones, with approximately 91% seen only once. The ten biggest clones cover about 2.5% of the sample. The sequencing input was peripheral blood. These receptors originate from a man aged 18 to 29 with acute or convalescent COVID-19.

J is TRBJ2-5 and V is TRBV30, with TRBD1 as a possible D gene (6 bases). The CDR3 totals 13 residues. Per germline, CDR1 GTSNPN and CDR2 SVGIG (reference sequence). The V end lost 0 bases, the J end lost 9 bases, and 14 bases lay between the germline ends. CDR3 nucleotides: TGTGCCTGGAGTGTACGAGGGGGTGAGGCCCAGTACTTC. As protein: CAWSVRGGEAQYF. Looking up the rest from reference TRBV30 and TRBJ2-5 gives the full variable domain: SQTIHQWPATLVQPVGSPLSLECTVEGTSNPNLYWYRQAAGRGLQLLFYSVGIGQISSEVPQNLSASRPQDRQFILSSKKLLLSDSGFYLCAWSVRGGEAQYFGPGTRLLVL.

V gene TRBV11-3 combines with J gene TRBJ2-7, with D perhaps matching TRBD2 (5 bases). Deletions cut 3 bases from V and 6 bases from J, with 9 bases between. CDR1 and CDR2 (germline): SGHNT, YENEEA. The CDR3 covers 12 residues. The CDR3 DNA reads TGTGCCAGCAGCTTTACAGAGGGCGAGCAGTACTTC. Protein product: CASSFTEGEQYF.

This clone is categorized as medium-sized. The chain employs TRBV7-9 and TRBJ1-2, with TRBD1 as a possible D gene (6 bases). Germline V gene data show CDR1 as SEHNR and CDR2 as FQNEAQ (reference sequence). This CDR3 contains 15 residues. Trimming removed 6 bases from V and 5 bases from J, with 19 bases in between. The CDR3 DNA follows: TGTGCCAGCAGTCTCGACGGACAGCTAGGGTATGGCTACACCTTC. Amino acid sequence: CASSLDGQLGYGYTF.

The CDR3 DNA reads as TGTGCCAGCTCACCCAGGGGGATTGGGAATGAAAAACTGTTTTTT. Translating gives CASSPRGIGNEKLFF. The J gene is TRBJ1-4, the V gene TRBV18, with 7 bases fitting TRBD1. Germline lookup yields CDR1 KGHSH and CDR2 LQKENI. The CDR3 has 15 amino acids. The V segment lost 3 bases and the J segment 5 bases; nucleotides outside the gene matches: 6.

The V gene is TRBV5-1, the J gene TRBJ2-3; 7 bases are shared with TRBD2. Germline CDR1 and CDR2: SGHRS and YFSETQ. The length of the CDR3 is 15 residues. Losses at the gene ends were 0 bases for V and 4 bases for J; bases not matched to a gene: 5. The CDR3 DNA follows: TGCGCCAGCAGCTTGGAGGGTCGGGGGGCAGATACGCAGTATTTT. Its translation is CASSLEGRGADTQYF.

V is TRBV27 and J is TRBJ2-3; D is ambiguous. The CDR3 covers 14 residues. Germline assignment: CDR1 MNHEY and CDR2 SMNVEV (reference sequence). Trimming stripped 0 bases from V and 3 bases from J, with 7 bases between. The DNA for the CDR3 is TGTGCCAGCAGTTTATCTGGCCCGACAGATACGCAGTATTTT. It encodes CASSLSGPTDTQYF.

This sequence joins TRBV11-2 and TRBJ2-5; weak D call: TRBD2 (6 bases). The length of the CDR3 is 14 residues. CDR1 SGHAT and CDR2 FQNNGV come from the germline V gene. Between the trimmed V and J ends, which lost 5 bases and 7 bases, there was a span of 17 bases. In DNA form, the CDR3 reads TGTGCCAGCAGCGTGGCGGGGTCAGGAGGGACCCAGTACTTC. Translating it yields CASSVAGSGGTQYF.

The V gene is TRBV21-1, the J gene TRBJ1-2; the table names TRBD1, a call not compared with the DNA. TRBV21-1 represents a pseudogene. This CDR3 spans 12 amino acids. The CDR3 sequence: CASSKQDYGYTF. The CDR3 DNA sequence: TGTGCCAGCAGCAAACAGGACTATGGCTACACCTTC.

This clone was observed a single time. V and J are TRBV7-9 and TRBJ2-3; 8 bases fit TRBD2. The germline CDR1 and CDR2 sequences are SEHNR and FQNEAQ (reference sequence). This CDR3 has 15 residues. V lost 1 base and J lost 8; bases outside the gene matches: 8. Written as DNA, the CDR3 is TGTGCCAGCAGCTTAGAGAGGAGCGGGAGTACTACGCAGTATTTT. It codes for CASSLERSGSTTQYF.

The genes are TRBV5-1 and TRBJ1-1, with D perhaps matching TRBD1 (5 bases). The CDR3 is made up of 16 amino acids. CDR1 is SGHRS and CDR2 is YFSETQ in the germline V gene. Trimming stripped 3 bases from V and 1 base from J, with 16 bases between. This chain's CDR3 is CASSSRGTPSNTEAFF. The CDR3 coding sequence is TGCGCCAGCAGCTCCCGGGGGACGCCTTCGAACACTGAAGCTTTCTTT.

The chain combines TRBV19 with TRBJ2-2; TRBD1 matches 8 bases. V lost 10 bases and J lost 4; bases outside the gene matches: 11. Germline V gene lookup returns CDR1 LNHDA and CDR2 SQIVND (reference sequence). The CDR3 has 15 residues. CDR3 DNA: TGTGCCACAGAAGGACAGGGCTTTATCACCGGGGAGCTGTTTTTT. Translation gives CATEGQGFITGELFF. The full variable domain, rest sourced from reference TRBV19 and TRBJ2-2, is DGGITQSPKYLFRKEGQNVTLSCEQNLNHDAMYWYRQDPGQGLRLIYYSQIVNDFQKGDIAEGYSVSREKKESFPLTVTSAQKNPTAFYLCATEGQGFITGELFFGEGSRLTVL.

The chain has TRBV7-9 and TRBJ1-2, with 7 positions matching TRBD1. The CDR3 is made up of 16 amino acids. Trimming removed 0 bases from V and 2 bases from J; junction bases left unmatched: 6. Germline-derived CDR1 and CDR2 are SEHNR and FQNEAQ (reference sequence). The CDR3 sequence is CASSLALTTGNYGYTF. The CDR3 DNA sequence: TGTGCCAGCAGCTTAGCACTTACGACAGGGAACTATGGCTACACCTTC.

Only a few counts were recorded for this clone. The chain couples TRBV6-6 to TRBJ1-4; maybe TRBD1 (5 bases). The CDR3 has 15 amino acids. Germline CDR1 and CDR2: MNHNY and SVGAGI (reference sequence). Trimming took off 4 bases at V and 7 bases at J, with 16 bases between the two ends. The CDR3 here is CASSSRQQGSEKLFF. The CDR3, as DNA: TGTGCCAGCAGTTCCCGCCAGCAGGGCAGTGAAAAACTGTTTTTT.

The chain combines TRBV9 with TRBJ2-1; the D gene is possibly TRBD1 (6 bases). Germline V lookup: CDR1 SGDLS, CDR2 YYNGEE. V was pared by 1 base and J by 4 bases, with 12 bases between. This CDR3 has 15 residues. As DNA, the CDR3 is TGTGCCAGCAGCGTATTTGGGGGCCTGTACAATGAGCAGTTCTTC. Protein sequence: CASSVFGGLYNEQFF. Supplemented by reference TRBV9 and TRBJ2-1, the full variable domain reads DSGVTQTPKHLITATGQRVTLRCSPRSGDLSVYWYQQSLDQGLQFLIQYYNGEERAKGNILERFSAQQFPDLHSELNLSSLELGDSALYFCASSVFGGLYNEQFFGPGTRLTVL.

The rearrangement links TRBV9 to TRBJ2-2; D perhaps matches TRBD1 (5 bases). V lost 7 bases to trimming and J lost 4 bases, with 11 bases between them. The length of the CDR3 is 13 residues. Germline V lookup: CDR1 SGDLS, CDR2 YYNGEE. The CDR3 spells CASGRQFTGELFF. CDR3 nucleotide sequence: TGTGCCAGCGGAAGACAGTTCACCGGGGAGCTGTTTTTT.

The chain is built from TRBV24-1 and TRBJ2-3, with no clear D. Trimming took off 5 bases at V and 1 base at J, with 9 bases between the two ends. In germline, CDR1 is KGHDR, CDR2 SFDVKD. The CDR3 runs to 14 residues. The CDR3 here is CATSASRGTDTQYF. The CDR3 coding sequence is TGTGCCACCAGTGCCTCCCGGGGCACAGATACGCAGTATTTT.

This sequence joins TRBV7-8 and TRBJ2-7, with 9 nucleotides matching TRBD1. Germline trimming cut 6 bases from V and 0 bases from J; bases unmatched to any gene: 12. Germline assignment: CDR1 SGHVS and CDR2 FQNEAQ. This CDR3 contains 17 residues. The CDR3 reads CASRPRGGDRASYEQYF. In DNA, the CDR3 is TGTGCCAGCAGGCCCAGGGGTGGGGACAGGGCCTCCTACGAGCAGTACTTC. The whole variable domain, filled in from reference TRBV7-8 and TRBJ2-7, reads GAGVSQSPRYKVAKRGQDVALRCDPISGHVSLFWYQQALGQGPEFLTYFQNEAQLDKSGLPSDRFFAERPEGSVSTLKIQRTQQEDSAVYLCASRPRGGDRASYEQYFGPGTRLTVT.

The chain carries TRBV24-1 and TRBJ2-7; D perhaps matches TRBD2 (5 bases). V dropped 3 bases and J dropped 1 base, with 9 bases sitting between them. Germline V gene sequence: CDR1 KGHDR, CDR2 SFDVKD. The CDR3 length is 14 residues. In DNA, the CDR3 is TGTGCCACCAGTGATCCTACTAGGTCCTACGAGCAGTACTTC. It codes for CATSDPTRSYEQYF.

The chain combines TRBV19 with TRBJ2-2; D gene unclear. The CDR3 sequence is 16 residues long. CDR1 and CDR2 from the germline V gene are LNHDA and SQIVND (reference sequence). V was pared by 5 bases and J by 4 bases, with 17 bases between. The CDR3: CASSLKRVSATGELFF. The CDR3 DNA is TGTGCCAGTAGTCTAAAACGGGTCTCCGCCACCGGGGAGCTGTTTTTT.

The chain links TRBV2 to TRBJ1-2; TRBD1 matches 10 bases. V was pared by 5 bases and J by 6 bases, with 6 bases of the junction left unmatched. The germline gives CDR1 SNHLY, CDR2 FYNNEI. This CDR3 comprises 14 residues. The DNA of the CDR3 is TGTGCCAGCAGTTCTCGGACAGGGGGGGATGGCTACACCTTC. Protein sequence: CASSSRTGGDGYTF.

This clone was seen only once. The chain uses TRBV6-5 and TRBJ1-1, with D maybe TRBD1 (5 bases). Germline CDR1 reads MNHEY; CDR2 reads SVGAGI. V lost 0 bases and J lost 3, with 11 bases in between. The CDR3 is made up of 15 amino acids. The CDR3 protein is CASSYSRWGDTEAFF. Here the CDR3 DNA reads TGTGCCAGCAGTTACTCAAGGTGGGGGGACACTGAAGCTTTCTTT.

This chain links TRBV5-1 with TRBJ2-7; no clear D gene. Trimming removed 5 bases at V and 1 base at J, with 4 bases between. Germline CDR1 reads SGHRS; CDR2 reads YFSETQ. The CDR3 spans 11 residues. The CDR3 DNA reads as TGCGCCAGCAGTCAATCCTACGAGCAGTACTTC. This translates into CASSQSYEQYF.

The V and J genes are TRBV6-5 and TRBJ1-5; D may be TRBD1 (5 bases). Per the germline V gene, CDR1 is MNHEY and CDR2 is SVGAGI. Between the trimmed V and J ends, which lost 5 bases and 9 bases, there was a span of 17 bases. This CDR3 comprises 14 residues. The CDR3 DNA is TGTGCCAGCAGTACCGGGGGGGGGACCAGGCCCCAGCATTTT. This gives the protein CASSTGGGTRPQHF.

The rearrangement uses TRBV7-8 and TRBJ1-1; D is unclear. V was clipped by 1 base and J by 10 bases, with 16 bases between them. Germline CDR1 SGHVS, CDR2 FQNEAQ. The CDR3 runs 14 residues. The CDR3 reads CASSLGGRSKVAFF. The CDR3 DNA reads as TGTGCCAGCAGCTTAGGTGGGCGCTCGAAGGTAGCTTTCTTT.

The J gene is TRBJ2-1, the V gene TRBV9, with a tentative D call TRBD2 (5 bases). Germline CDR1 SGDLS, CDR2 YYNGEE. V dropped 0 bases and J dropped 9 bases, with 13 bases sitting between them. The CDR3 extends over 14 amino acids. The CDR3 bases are TGTGCCAGCAGCGTAGGGGGAGCACATACTGAGCAGTTCTTC. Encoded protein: CASSVGGAHTEQFF.

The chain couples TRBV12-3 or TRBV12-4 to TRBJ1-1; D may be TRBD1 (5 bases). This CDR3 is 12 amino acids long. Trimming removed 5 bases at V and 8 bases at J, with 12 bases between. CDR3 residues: CASSQSDREAFF. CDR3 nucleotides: TGTGCCAGCAGTCAGTCAGACAGAGAAGCTTTCTTT.

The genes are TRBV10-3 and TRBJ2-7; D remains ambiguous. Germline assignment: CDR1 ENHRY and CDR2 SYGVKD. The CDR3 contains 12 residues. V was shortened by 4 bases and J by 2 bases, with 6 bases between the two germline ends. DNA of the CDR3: TGTGCCATCAGTGGCAGGCCCTACGAGCAGTACTTC. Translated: CAISGRPYEQYF.

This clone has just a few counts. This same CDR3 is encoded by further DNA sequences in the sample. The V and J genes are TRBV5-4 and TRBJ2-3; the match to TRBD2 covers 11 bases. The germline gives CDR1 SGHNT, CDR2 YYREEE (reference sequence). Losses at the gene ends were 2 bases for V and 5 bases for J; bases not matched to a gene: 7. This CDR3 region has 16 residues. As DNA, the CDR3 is TGTGCCAGCAGCTTAGAGACTAGCGGGGTCAGAGATACGCAGTATTTT. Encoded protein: CASSLETSGVRDTQYF.

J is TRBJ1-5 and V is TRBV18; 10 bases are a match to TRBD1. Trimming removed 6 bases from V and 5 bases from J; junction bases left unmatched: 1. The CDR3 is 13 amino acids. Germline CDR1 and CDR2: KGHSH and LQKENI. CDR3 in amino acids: CASSGTGDQPQHF. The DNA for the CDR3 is TGTGCCAGCTCCGGGACAGGGGATCAGCCCCAGCATTTT.

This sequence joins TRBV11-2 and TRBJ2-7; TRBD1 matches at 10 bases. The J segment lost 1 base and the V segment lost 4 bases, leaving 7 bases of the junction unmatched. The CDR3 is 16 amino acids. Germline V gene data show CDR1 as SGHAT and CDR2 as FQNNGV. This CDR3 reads CASSSPPGQGSYEQYF. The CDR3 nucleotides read TGTGCCAGCAGCTCACCTCCGGGACAGGGGTCCTACGAGCAGTACTTC.